This TCR beta chain was recorded in a study of glioma-infiltrating T cells after dendritic cell vaccination (TCRdb year 2016). Background on the whole study: A cohort of roughly 15 glioblastoma patients from Phase I and II dendritic cell vaccination trials was included, of whom 9 were newly diagnosed and 6 had recurrent disease. Patients received autologous tumor lysate-pulsed dendritic cell vaccination between the early 2000s and the early 2010s. The vaccine consisted of monocyte-derived dendritic cells cultured less than eight days with IL-4 and GM-CSF, then pulsed overnight with autologous tumor lysate. Three intradermal dendritic cell vaccine injections were administered to patients at biweekly intervals in the arm below the axilla. In glioblastoma patients vaccinated with dendritic cells, deep sequencing of TCR beta CDR3 regions served to measure tumor-infiltrating lymphocyte content and to compare repertoires between tumor and blood. Survival after dendritic cell vaccination was correlated with TCR sequencing metrics, such as TIL content and the overlap between tumor and blood repertoires. General conclusions and limits of the study: Higher estimated pretreatment TIL content predicted longer time to progression and overall survival after dendritic cell vaccination. TCR clonality showed no direct relationship with survival, which suggests that a diverse polyclonal response may be important. The cohort was small and heterogeneous, only a few patients had full blood and tumor sets, and even fewer had initial-recurrent tumor pairs. The TCR overlap response model with three groups was called speculative and said to need prospective validation.

Selection of patients required sufficient residual fresh-frozen tumor tissue and over two years of available survival data. An isocitrate dehydrogenase mutation was not carried by any of the glioblastoma patients, although molecular status was otherwise variable. PBMC were collected before vaccination, two weeks after the third vaccination, and at tumor progression when it occurred. The Qiagen DNeasy Blood extraction Kit was used for extraction of genomic DNA. Concerning this clone: It lacks a known antigen. Within one base of it there is no much larger clone, and no base qualities were kept.

TCRB CDR3 regions were amplified from roughly 1.8 ug genomic DNA, or all available DNA if less, using the immunoSEQ assay. For multiplex PCR, 60 forward primers for TCR V beta segments and 13 reverse primers for J beta segments were used. To estimate the number of reads per starting template, synthetic control templates were added to each sample at limiting dilution. The Illumina HiSeq System generated 87 bp sequencing reads. Processing in the source paper ran as follows. PCR and sequencing errors were removed by merging closely related sequences with a nearest neighbor algorithm. TCR overlap was defined as the percentage of unique tumor TCR beta sequences that were also present in the same patient's peripheral blood. TCRdb mirrors the immuneACCESS table, restricted to in-frame sequences. Some clones are absent from its copies; in checked studies, under half trace to an unresolved V gene, and the reason for the others is unknown. That table supplies the V and J calls and clone size; D and trimming were determined from the DNA. The sample includes some 70,000 clones, with more than 75% observed a single time. The leading ten clones occupy 9.2% of the sample.

CDR3 length: 14 amino acids, cysteine to phenylalanine. Kept here is only the CDR3 DNA, which spans 42 bases and is read in frame from base 1. A distance of 12 bases separates the germline ends of V and J, which lose 3 bases and 4 bases respectively. The CDR1 and CDR2 encoded by the germline V gene are WSHSY and SAAADI. This specimen consisted of blood, obtained before dendritic cell vaccination. The source of this sequence is a human donor with glioblastoma. The sequence links TRBV10-2 to TRBJ1-2; tentative D gene TRBD1, with 5 bases matching. The CDR3 amino acid sequence is: CASSDLGPGYGYTF. The DNA is TGCGCCAGCAGTGATTTGGGGCCGGGCTATGGCTACACCTTC.